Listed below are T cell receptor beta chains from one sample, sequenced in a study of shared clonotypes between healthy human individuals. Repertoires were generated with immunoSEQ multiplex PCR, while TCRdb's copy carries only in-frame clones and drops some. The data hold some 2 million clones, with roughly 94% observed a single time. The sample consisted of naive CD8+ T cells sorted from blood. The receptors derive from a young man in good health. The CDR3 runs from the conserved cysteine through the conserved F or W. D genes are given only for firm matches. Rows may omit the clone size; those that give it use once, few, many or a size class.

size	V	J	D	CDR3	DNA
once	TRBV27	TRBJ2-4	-	CASSLLGAHAKNIQYF	TGTGCCAGCAGTTTACTGGGGGCGCATGCCAAAAACATTCAGTACTTC
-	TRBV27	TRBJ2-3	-	CASSPSTSSTDTQYF	TGTGCCAGCAGTCCATCGACTAGTAGCACAGATACGCAGTATTTT
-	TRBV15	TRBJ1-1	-	CATSGGGEAFF	TGTGCCACCAGCGGGGGGGGTGAAGCTTTCTTT
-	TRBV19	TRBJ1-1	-	CASSGFMTEAFF	TGTGCCAGTAGTGGGTTCATGACTGAAGCTTTCTTT
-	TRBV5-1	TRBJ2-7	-	CASSLDWTARLPYEQYF	TGCGCCAGCAGCTTGGACTGGACAGCTCGCCTCCCCTACGAGCAGTACTTC
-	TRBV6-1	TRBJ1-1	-	CASSERAATEAFF	TGTGCCAGCAGTGAAAGGGCAGCCACTGAAGCTTTCTTT
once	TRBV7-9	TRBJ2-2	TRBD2	CASSFGRAVSGELFF	TGTGCCAGCAGCTTCGGGAGGGCCGTCTCCGGGGAGCTGTTTTTT
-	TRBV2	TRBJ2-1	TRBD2	CATKGGGAYEQFF	TGTGCCACCAAGGGCGGGGGGGCTTATGAGCAGTTCTTC
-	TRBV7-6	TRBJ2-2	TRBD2	CASSLELWLAGGAGELFF	TGTGCCAGCAGCTTAGAATTATGGCTAGCGGGAGGTGCCGGGGAGCTGTTTTTT
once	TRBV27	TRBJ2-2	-	CASSDLDLNTGELFF	TGTGCCAGCAGTGACCTTGACTTGAACACCGGGGAGCTGTTTTTT
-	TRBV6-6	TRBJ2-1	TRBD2	CASNSGTNNEQFF	TGTGCCAGCAATAGCGGGACCAACAATGAGCAGTTCTTC
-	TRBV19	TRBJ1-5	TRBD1	CASSLGPGQGNQPQHF	TGTGCCAGTAGTCTAGGACCGGGACAGGGGAATCAGCCCCAGCATTTT
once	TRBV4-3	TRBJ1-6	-	CASSQDHLDLGSYNSPLHF	TGCGCCAGCAGCCAAGATCATCTTGACCTAGGCTCCTATAATTCACCCCTCCACTTT
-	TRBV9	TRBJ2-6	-	CASSVAVSGANVLTF	TGTGCCAGCAGCGTAGCAGTCTCTGGGGCCAACGTCCTGACTTTC
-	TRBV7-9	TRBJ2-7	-	CASSPEPHEQYF	TGTGCCAGCAGCCCCGAGCCCCACGAGCAGTACTTC
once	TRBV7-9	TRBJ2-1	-	CASSPDYDNEQFF	TGTGCCAGCAGCCCTGACTACGACAATGAGCAGTTCTTC
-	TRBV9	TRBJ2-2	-	CASSVFRGAGTGELFF	TGTGCCAGCAGCGTATTTAGGGGCGCGGGCACCGGGGAGCTGTTTTTT
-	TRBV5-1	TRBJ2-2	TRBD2	CASSLGLAGTTGELFF	TGCGCCAGCAGCTTGGGACTAGCGGGTACCACCGGGGAGCTGTTTTTT
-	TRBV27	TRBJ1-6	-	CASSLSAGQALALHF	TGTGCCAGCAGTTTATCGGCAGGGCAGGCGCTTGCCCTCCACTTT
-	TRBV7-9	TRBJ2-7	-	CASSLWTVIRVGEQYF	TGTGCCAGCAGCCTCTGGACAGTCATCCGAGTGGGCGAGCAGTACTTC
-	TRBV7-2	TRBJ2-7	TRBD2	CASSWGGTYEQYF	TGTGCCAGCAGCTGGGGGGGAACCTACGAGCAGTACTTC
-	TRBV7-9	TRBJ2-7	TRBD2	CASSFTSVNEQYF	TGTGCCAGCAGCTTTACTAGCGTCAACGAGCAGTACTTC
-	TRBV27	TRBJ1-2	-	CASSSYGAAGGYTF	TGTGCCAGCAGTTCGTACGGGGCCGCTGGCGGCTACACCTTC
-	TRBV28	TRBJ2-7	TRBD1	CASIVGGTGSYEQYF	TGTGCCAGCATAGTGGGGGGGACAGGGTCCTACGAGCAGTACTTC
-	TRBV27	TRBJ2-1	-	CASSYQGNEQFF	TGTGCCAGCAGTTATCAGGGAAATGAGCAGTTCTTC
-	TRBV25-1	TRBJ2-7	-	CASSGGNNPTYEQYF	TGTGCCAGCAGTGGGGGTAACAATCCGACCTACGAGCAGTACTTC
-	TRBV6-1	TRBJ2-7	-	CASRRDGGYEQYF	TGTGCCAGCAGACGGGACGGAGGTTACGAGCAGTACTTC
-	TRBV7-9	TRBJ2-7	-	CASSFPAPEQYF	TGTGCCAGCAGCTTCCCGGCCCCTGAGCAGTACTTC
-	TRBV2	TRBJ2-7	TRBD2	CASSEAAGLADSYEQYF	TGTGCCAGCAGTGAAGCGGCCGGACTAGCGGATTCCTACGAGCAGTACTTC
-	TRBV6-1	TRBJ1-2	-	CASSEWIGYTF	TGTGCCAGCAGTGAATGGATTGGCTACACCTTC
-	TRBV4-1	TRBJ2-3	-	CASSQDQGPTQYF	TGCGCCAGCAGCCAAGATCAAGGACCTACGCAGTATTTT
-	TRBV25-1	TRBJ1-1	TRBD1	CASSEAGTGGAFF	TGTGCCAGCAGTGAAGCGGGGACAGGGGGAGCTTTCTTT
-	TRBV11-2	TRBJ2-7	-	CASSLLALVGYEQYF	TGTGCCAGCAGCTTATTAGCACTAGTAGGCTACGAGCAGTACTTC
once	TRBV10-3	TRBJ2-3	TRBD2	CAISSTREDADTQYF	TGTGCCATCAGCAGTACGCGGGAGGATGCAGATACGCAGTATTTT
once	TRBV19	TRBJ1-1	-	CASSPQNTEAFF	TGTGCCAGTAGTCCACAGAACACTGAAGCTTTCTTT
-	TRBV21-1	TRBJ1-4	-	CASSLGQGGEKLFF	TGTGCCAGCAGCTTGGGACAGGGTGGAGAAAAACTGTTTTTT
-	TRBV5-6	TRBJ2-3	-	CASKGNTDTQYF	TGTGCCAGCAAAGGTAACACAGATACGCAGTATTTT
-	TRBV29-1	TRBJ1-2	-	CSVDPEKNYGYTF	TGCAGCGTTGATCCCGAGAAGAACTATGGCTACACCTTC
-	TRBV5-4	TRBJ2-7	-	CASSLGDSRYEQYF	TGTGCCAGCAGCTTAGGAGACAGCCGATACGAGCAGTACTTC
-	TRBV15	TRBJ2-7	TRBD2	CATRNSGTLSYEQYF	TGTGCCACCAGGAATAGCGGGACCCTCTCCTACGAGCAGTACTTC
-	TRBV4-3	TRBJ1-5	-	CASSQDIGKQPQHF	TGCGCCAGCAGCCAAGATATCGGTAAACAGCCCCAGCATTTT
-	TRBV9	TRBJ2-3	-	CASSGQTGGTDTQYF	TGTGCCAGCAGCGGACAGACTGGTGGCACAGATACGCAGTATTTT
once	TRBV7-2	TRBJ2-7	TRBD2	CASSLFGLAGEISYEQYF	TGTGCCAGCAGCTTATTCGGACTAGCGGGAGAGATCTCCTACGAGCAGTACTTC
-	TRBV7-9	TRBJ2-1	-	CASPTEREYNEQFF	TGTGCCAGCCCCACCGAGCGTGAATACAATGAGCAGTTCTTC
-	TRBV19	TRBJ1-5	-	CASSYSFGNQPQHF	TGTGCCAGTAGTTACAGTTTTGGCAATCAGCCCCAGCATTTT
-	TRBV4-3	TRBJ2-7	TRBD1	CASSQGTGKYEQYF	TGCGCCAGCAGCCAAGGGACAGGGAAGTACGAGCAGTACTTC